The TCR beta chain described here comes from a study of response to subunit inactivated influenza vaccine. Regarding the study as a whole: The authors suggested that every seasonal influenza vaccination recruits few new T cells.

Trimming removed 1 base at V and 5 bases at J, with 11 bases between. Germline V gives CDR1 SGHDN, CDR2 FVKESK. The CDR3 consists of 15 residues. MiXCR, applied by TCRdb to the RT-PCR reads, yields one record per CDR3 protein. Of approximately 730,000 distinct CDR3 sequences in the sample, around 13% were seen once. Regarding this clonotype: What it binds is not known.

Material: PBMCs from blood, obtained 14 to 15 days before vaccination. This sequence originates from a man aged 45-65 years who received an inactivated influenza vaccine. V is TRBV14 and J is TRBJ1-4, with D maybe TRBD1 (5 bases). CDR3 sequence reads: CASSQVGRTNEKLFF. DNA of the CDR3: TGTGCCAGCAGCCAAGTGGGGCGAACCAATGAAAAACTGTTTTTT.